This is a list of T cell receptor beta chains from one sample in a study of cytomegalovirus exposure and HLA in healthy donors. Some clones are missing from TCRdb's copy, which holds only in-frame ones; the method was immunoSEQ multiplex PCR. The profile shows about 76,000 clones, around three quarters of them singletons. Sequenced input: PBMCs. These receptors were taken from a male donor in good health and CMV-seropositive. Each CDR3 is given with its conserved first and last residue.

j_call v_call cdr3_aa
TRBJ2-4 TRBV5-6 CAGSFRGQAKNIQYF
TRBJ2-1 TRBV18 CASSPQGLAGSGEQFF
TRBJ1-3 TRBV7-2 CASSPGQGVKAGNTIYF
TRBJ2-7 TRBV7-9 CASSLQAGNNYEQYF
TRBJ1-5 TRBV5-1 CASSLDGASNQPQHF
TRBJ2-7 TRBV10-1 CASSSGTGGREQYF
TRBJ2-1 TRBV10-2 CASNPAGGYEQFF
TRBJ2-1 TRBV7-9 CSSSLSRSYNEQFF
TRBJ1-1 TRBV29-1 CSAGELLNTEAFF
TRBJ1-1 TRBV18 CASRRRTDTEAFF
TRBJ1-2 TRBV2 CASSEYAGDRYGYTF
TRBJ2-2 TRBV7-9 CASSVPGGGNTGELFF
TRBJ1-1 TRBV7-2 CASSLAIQAVGAFF
TRBJ2-7 TRBV4-1 CASSHHSEGVYEQYF
TRBJ2-5 TRBV4-2 CASSPPGELETQYF
TRBJ2-5 TRBV11-2 CASSLGQPQTQYF
TRBJ2-7 TRBV25-1 CASSARDRDQYEQYF
TRBJ2-5 TRBV7-8 CASSLIVGRRQGAKEAQYF
TRBJ2-5 TRBV7-7 CASSVTGGKETQYF
TRBJ1-4 TRBV5-1 CASSLNGTATNEKLFF
TRBJ2-6 TRBV5-4 CASSLARGQGSSGANVLTF
TRBJ2-7 TRBV18 CASSPQGHSYEQYF
TRBJ1-1 TRBV28 CASLTRWGGDTEAFF
TRBJ2-2 TRBV12-5 CASGLDSFGELFF
TRBJ2-1 TRBV7-3 CASSPLLSSSYNEQFF
TRBJ2-7 TRBV6-1 CASSERDRGDRQYF
TRBJ2-1 TRBV25-1 CASNAQGGGLNEQFF
TRBJ1-1 TRBV27 CASSLWFQAGRYTEAFF
TRBJ2-7 TRBV6-5 CASSPGQLYEQYF
TRBJ2-7 TRBV9 CASSPAALSYEQYF
TRBJ2-1 TRBV11-2 CASSFTPQAGDYNEQFF
TRBJ2-1 TRBV2 CASRLDKGQGGFF
TRBJ1-1 TRBV19 CASSITGGGGATEAFF
TRBJ2-7 TRBV28 CASRRDSTYEQYF
TRBJ2-5 TRBV11-2 CASSQGLAETQYF
NA TRBV6-6 CASSSPQGSSYEQYF
TRBJ1-5 TRBV15 CATSRGGVGQPQHF
TRBJ2-1 TRBV27 CASTGGYGSYNEQFF
TRBJ1-2 TRBV6-5 CASSPGQVGGYTF
TRBJ1-3 TRBV11-1 CASRQSSGNTIYF
NA TRBV5-1 CASSLASGRYEQYF
TRBJ2-1 TRBV11-2 CASSLASYGEQFF
TRBJ2-7 TRBV7-9 CSSSSTPLGQGGLEQYF
TRBJ1-2 TRBV11-2 CASSPGGANYGYTF
TRBJ2-3 TRBV11-1 CASSLESGRGRQDTQYF
TRBJ2-7 TRBV4-1 CASSQGGQGVYEQYF